The entry that follows covers one T cell receptor (beta chain) sequence. This sample was taken from a study of T cell changes during pregnancy in multiple sclerosis. The CDR3 contains 12 residues. V was shortened by 6 bases and J by 6 bases, with 10 bases between the two germline ends. Per germline, CDR1 MNHEY and CDR2 SVGAGI. Produced via immunoSEQ multiplex PCR; TCRdb's table is partial and in-frame only. The data show fewer than 150,000 clones, about 95% seen once. The chain combines TRBV6-5 with TRBJ2-3; D not resolved. The receptor was derived from a female donor with multiple sclerosis, enrolled in a pregnancy study. The specimen comprised peripheral blood, sampled after pregnancy. DNA for the CDR3: TGTGCCAGCAGCTATAACGGGGATACGCAGTATTTT. It specifies CASSYNGDTQYF.